Listed below are T cell receptor beta chains from one sample, sequenced in a study of STAT5B mutations in CD4+ large granular lymphocyte leukemia. Clones were read by immunoSEQ multiplex PCR, and TCRdb kept only the in-frame ones, dropping some. This sample has 25,000 to 30,000 clones, with around 80% found just once. Sample: CD4+ T cells from blood buffy coats. The receptors here all came from a human donor in good health. Both conserved end residues are part of each CDR3. Fields, in order: V gene, J gene, clone size, CDR3 length, D gene, CDR3 DNA, CDR3 protein. The D gene is left open where the match is weak. Clone sizes are given selectively: once, few, many, or a class where the clone is expanded.

V: TRBV4-1; J: TRBJ1-4; size: -; length: 18; D: -; DNA: TGCGCCAGCAGCCAAGATCCGGCAGGACTTACAACTAATGAAAAACTGTTTTTT; CDR3: CASSQDPAGLTTNEKLFF
V: TRBV7-8; J: TRBJ1-5; size: -; length: 14; D: -; DNA: TGTGCCAGCAGCTTAACGACCGATAATCAGCCCCAGCATTTT; CDR3: CASSLTTDNQPQHF
V: TRBV4-1; J: TRBJ1-5; size: -; length: 15; D: -; DNA: TGCGCCAGCAGCCAAGAAGTTGGGGGCAATCAGCCCCAGCATTTT; CDR3: CASSQEVGGNQPQHF
V: TRBV7-3; J: TRBJ2-2; size: -; length: 16; D: TRBD2; DNA: TGTGCCAGCAGCCCCAGAGCGGGGCAGAACACCGGGGAGCTGTTTTTT; CDR3: CASSPRAGQNTGELFF
V: TRBV29-1; J: TRBJ2-5; size: -; length: 13; D: -; DNA: TGCAGCGGGATGTCAACTGGAAGAGAGACCCAGTACTTC; CDR3: CSGMSTGRETQYF
V: TRBV30; J: TRBJ1-4; size: -; length: 14; D: -; DNA: TGTGCCTGGAGTGTGACACAGGGTGGGGAAAAACTGTTTTTT; CDR3: CAWSVTQGGEKLFF
V: TRBV29-1; J: TRBJ2-2; size: -; length: 16; D: -; DNA: TGCAGCGTTGAAGGGGCCTCGGACAGTTACACCGGGGAGCTGTTTTTT; CDR3: CSVEGASDSYTGELFF
V: TRBV30; J: TRBJ2-3; size: -; length: 13; D: -; DNA: TGTGCCTGGAGTGTATCCCTTGCAGATACGCAGTATTTT; CDR3: CAWSVSLADTQYF
V: TRBV7-6; J: TRBJ2-3; size: -; length: 16; D: -; DNA: TGTGCCAGCAGGCTGGGGGGACAGACCTACACAGATACGCAGTATTTT; CDR3: CASRLGGQTYTDTQYF
V: TRBV18; J: TRBJ1-2; size: -; length: 14; D: TRBD1; DNA: TGTGCCAGCTCACCAAAGGCAGGGGGGAGTGGCTACACCTTC; CDR3: CASSPKAGGSGYTF
V: TRBV2; J: TRBJ2-5; size: -; length: 15; D: TRBD2; DNA: TGTGCCAGCAGTACTGGGACTAGCGGGAGCGGGACCCAGTACTTC; CDR3: CASSTGTSGSGTQYF
V: TRBV5-6; J: TRBJ2-3; size: -; length: 16; D: -; DNA: TGTGCCAGCAGCCATGGACTCCTCATAGACACAGATACGCAGTACTTT; CDR3: CASSHGLLIDTDTQYF
V: TRBV29-1; J: TRBJ1-2; size: few; length: 11; D: -; DNA: TGCAGCGTGCTACAGGGAAATGGCTACACCTTC; CDR3: CSVLQGNGYTF
V: TRBV6-6; J: TRBJ2-7; size: -; length: 13; D: -; DNA: TGTGCCAGCAGTCCGGGACTCTCCTACGAGCAGTACTTC; CDR3: CASSPGLSYEQYF
V: TRBV7-3; J: TRBJ1-2; size: -; length: 16; D: TRBD1; DNA: TGTGCCAGCAGCTTCACAGGGGGCGTGGGGAGTTATGGCTACACCTTC; CDR3: CASSFTGGVGSYGYTF
V: TRBV7-2; J: TRBJ2-1; size: -; length: 14; D: -; DNA: TGTGCCAGCAGCCCCACTTCGATGGGAGGTGAGCAGTTCTTC; CDR3: CASSPTSMGGEQFF
V: TRBV19; J: TRBJ1-2; size: -; length: 14; D: -; DNA: TGTGCCAGTAGTATAGGTCCGAATAACTATGGCTACACCTTC; CDR3: CASSIGPNNYGYTF
V: TRBV29-1; J: TRBJ2-2; size: -; length: 14; D: -; DNA: TGCAGCGTTGAACAGACAGGTGGCACCGGGGAGCTGTTTTTT; CDR3: CSVEQTGGTGELFF
V: TRBV28; J: TRBJ2-7; size: -; length: 15; D: -; DNA: TGTGCCAGCAGCCCTCCGGCAGGGTCCCCCTACGAGCAGTACTTC; CDR3: CASSPPAGSPYEQYF
V: TRBV12-5; J: TRBJ1-6; size: -; length: 19; D: TRBD1; DNA: TGTGCTAGGGCCCCCAGGGGACAGGGGAACAGCTCCTATAATTCACCCCTCCACTTT; CDR3: CARAPRGQGNSSYNSPLHF
V: TRBV19; J: TRBJ1-4; size: few; length: 16; D: -; DNA: TGTGCCAGTAGCGCCACGACGGACCTCATAGGGGAAAAACTGTTTTTT; CDR3: CASSATTDLIGEKLFF
V: TRBV7-2; J: TRBJ2-5; size: -; length: 16; D: TRBD2; DNA: TGTGCCAGCAGCTCCAGCGGGGGGGTTGTAGGAGAGACCCAGTACTTC; CDR3: CASSSSGGVVGETQYF
V: TRBV2; J: TRBJ2-2; size: -; length: 14; D: -; DNA: TGTGCCAGCAACGGACAGCTGAACACCGGGGAGCTGTTTTTT; CDR3: CASNGQLNTGELFF
V: TRBV5-4; J: TRBJ2-7; size: -; length: 17; D: TRBD2; DNA: TGTGCCAGCAGCTTCCGACTAGCGGGAGGGCCGCACGACGAGCAGTACTTC; CDR3: CASSFRLAGGPHDEQYF
V: TRBV5-4; J: TRBJ1-1; size: -; length: 16; D: -; DNA: TGTGCCAGCAGCTCTCCTCACAAGGCCAAGAACACTGAAGCTTTCTTT; CDR3: CASSSPHKAKNTEAFF
V: TRBV18; J: TRBJ2-3; size: -; length: 15; D: TRBD1; DNA: TGTGCCAGCTCACCATTGACAGGGGGCACAGATACGCAGTATTTT; CDR3: CASSPLTGGTDTQYF
V: TRBV5-1; J: TRBJ1-4; size: -; length: 15; D: -; DNA: TGCGCCAGCAGCTTGGCCGAGGGGGTGGGTGAAAAACTGTTTTTT; CDR3: CASSLAEGVGEKLFF
V: TRBV29-1; J: TRBJ1-5; size: -; length: 13; D: -; DNA: TGCAGCGTTGGGGCGGGGGGCGATCAGCCCCAGCATTTT; CDR3: CSVGAGGDQPQHF
V: TRBV27; J: TRBJ2-3; size: -; length: 14; D: -; DNA: TGTGCCAGCAGTTCCCCGGGAGCGACAGATACGCAGTATTTT; CDR3: CASSSPGATDTQYF
V: TRBV5-4; J: TRBJ1-4; size: -; length: 13; D: TRBD1; DNA: TGTGCCAGCAGACGGACAGGGGATGAAAAACTGTTTTTT; CDR3: CASRRTGDEKLFF
V: TRBV18; J: TRBJ1-1; size: -; length: 13; D: -; DNA: TGTGCCAGCTCACCTAACATGAACACTGAAGCTTTCTTT; CDR3: CASSPNMNTEAFF
V: TRBV19; J: TRBJ1-1; size: few; length: 13; D: -; DNA: TGTGCCACCTCGGGGACGGGGGGACTAAAGGCTTTCTTT; CDR3: CATSGTGGLKAFF
V: TRBV6-1; J: TRBJ2-5; size: -; length: 14; D: -; DNA: TGTGCCAGCAGTCCCCAGATGACAGGAGAGACCCAGTACTTC; CDR3: CASSPQMTGETQYF
V: TRBV7-2; J: TRBJ1-1; size: few; length: 13; D: -; DNA: TGTGCCAGCAGCCAGGGAGGGGGTGATCAAGCTTTCTTT; CDR3: CASSQGGGDQAFF
V: TRBV28; J: TRBJ2-5; size: -; length: 15; D: -; DNA: TGTGCCAGCAGTTTGCCCGGGACACCACAAGAGACCCAGTACTTC; CDR3: CASSLPGTPQETQYF
V: TRBV9; J: TRBJ1-2; size: -; length: 13; D: -; DNA: TGTGCCAGCAGCGGGGATTTCGGCTATGGCTACACCTTC; CDR3: CASSGDFGYGYTF
V: TRBV5-6; J: TRBJ1-4; size: -; length: 16; D: -; DNA: TGTGCCAGCGGGAGGGTTAACCTTGCAACTAATGAAAAACTGTTTTTT; CDR3: CASGRVNLATNEKLFF